These T cell receptor beta chains were read from a single sample in a study of shared clonotypes between healthy human individuals. Sequencing was performed with immunoSEQ multiplex PCR; in TCRdb, only in-frame clones are kept and a portion is missing. The sample lists over a million clones, about 96% occurring once. The specimen was naive CD4+ T cells sorted from blood. These receptors were collected from a man between 25 and 39 years old in good health. Both conserved end residues are part of each CDR3. D genes are given only for firm matches. The size field is filled for only some rows; it gives once, few, many or a size class.

clone_size j_call cdr3_length d_call v_call cdr3_nt cdr3_aa
. TRBJ1-1 17 . TRBV5-6 TGTGCCAGCAGCTTTTGGCCAGGGAGGGTAAGTGCCACTGAAGCTTTCTTT CASSFWPGRVSATEAFF
. TRBJ2-2 16 TRBD1 TRBV9 TGTGCCAGCAGCGGAGACAGGGCAGCGAACACCGGGGAGCTGTTTTTT CASSGDRAANTGELFF
. TRBJ2-1 16 . TRBV10-1 TGCGCCAGCAGTGAGTCGATGGGGCTGGCCTACAATGAGCAGTTCTTC CASSESMGLAYNEQFF
once TRBJ2-7 14 . TRBV11-1 TGTGCCAGCAGTCTAGACACCTCAACCTACGAGCAGTACTTC CASSLDTSTYEQYF
. TRBJ2-3 15 . TRBV28 TGTGCCAGCAGCGAGTGGCAGGGCTTCACAGATACGCAGTATTTT CASSEWQGFTDTQYF
. TRBJ2-4 15 TRBD2 TRBV19 TGTGCCAGTAGTACCCCGGGACTAAGGAGGTTCATTCAGTACTTC CASSTPGLRRFIQYF
. TRBJ2-7 14 . TRBV5-1 TGCGCCAGCAGCTCAACAGGGAGTCCAGTCGAGCAGTACTTC CASSSTGSPVEQYF
. TRBJ2-2 17 TRBD1 TRBV7-2 TGTGCCAGCAGCTTATCGGTTGGGACAGGGGCCACCGGGGAGCTGTTTTTT CASSLSVGTGATGELFF
. TRBJ1-5 14 TRBD1 TRBV2 TGTGCCAGCAGCGCCGGGACAGTCAATCAGCCCCAGCATTTT CASSAGTVNQPQHF
. TRBJ1-2 14 . TRBV9 TGTGCCAGCAGCGTAGGTCTGATGGGGTATGGCTACACCTTC CASSVGLMGYGYTF
. TRBJ2-2 16 . TRBV7-2 TGTGCCAGCAGCTTAGAGGGAGCATCGAACACCGGGGAGCTGTTTTTT CASSLEGASNTGELFF
. TRBJ1-4 14 . TRBV5-1 TGCGCCAGCAGCTTGGTTTCAACTAATGAAAAACTGTTTTTT CASSLVSTNEKLFF
. TRBJ1-5 15 TRBD1 TRBV28 TGTGCCAGCAGTTTAGGACAGGGGAGGAATCAGCCCCAGCATTTT CASSLGQGRNQPQHF
. TRBJ1-1 13 . TRBV28 TGTGCCAGCACGTTACGCGGGGGCACTGAAGCTTTCTTT CASTLRGGTEAFF
once TRBJ2-3 13 TRBD2 TRBV10-3 TGTGCCATGGGACTAGCGGGTACAGATACGCAGTATTTT CAMGLAGTDTQYF
. TRBJ1-2 15 . TRBV30 TGTGCCTGGAGTGTGGGGACATACACTAACTATGGCTACACCTTC CAWSVGTYTNYGYTF
. TRBJ2-6 17 TRBD2 TRBV9 TGTGCCAGCAGCCCCCTCGGGCGGGGGGCGGGGGCCAACGTCCTGACTTTC CASSPLGRGAGANVLTF
. TRBJ2-5 13 . TRBV5-4 TGTGCCAGCAGCTTCAGAGGTTCAGAGACCCAGTACTTC CASSFRGSETQYF
. TRBJ2-5 16 TRBD2 TRBV25-1 TGTGCCAGCAGTGAATATAGACTAGCGGGAGCAGAGACCCAGTACTTC CASSEYRLAGAETQYF
. TRBJ2-3 12 . TRBV28 TGTGCCAGCAGTGTTTTGTTCGATACGCAGTATTTT CASSVLFDTQYF
. TRBJ2-1 14 . TRBV5-1 TGCGCCAGCAGCTTGGCAGACAACTACAATGAGCAGTTCTTC CASSLADNYNEQFF
. TRBJ2-5 11 TRBD1 TRBV5-1 TGCGCCAGCAGACAGGGGGAGACCCAGTACTTC CASRQGETQYF
. TRBJ2-3 14 . TRBV9 TGTGCCAGCAGCGTAGGTTCGGTCACAGATACGCAGTATTTT CASSVGSVTDTQYF
. TRBJ1-5 15 TRBD1 TRBV6-6 TGTGCCAGCAGTTACTTGAGACAGGGTGTACAGCCCCAGCATTTT CASSYLRQGVQPQHF
once TRBJ2-7 17 . TRBV21-1 TGTGCCAGCAGCAAAGGGTCCAGCCCTAGCGACCCCTACGAGCAGTACTTC CASSKGSSPSDPYEQYF
. TRBJ2-1 17 TRBD2 TRBV14 TGTGCCAGCAGCCATGTTAATAGCGGGAGGGCCCATATGAAGCAGTTCTTC CASSHVNSGRAHMKQFF
. TRBJ2-5 16 TRBD2 TRBV7-7 TGTGCTAGCAGCTCCGGGGGAGCGGGAGGTCAAGAGACCCAGTACTTC CASSSGGAGGQETQYF
. TRBJ2-4 16 . TRBV5-8 TGTGCCAGCAGCCTGGGGGGGACAGTTGGCGAAAACATTCAGTACTTC CASSLGGTVGENIQYF
. TRBJ2-3 14 TRBD1 TRBV7-2 TGTGCCAGCGGCAGGGGGTATGTTGGAGATACGCAGTATTTT CASGRGYVGDTQYF
once TRBJ1-1 12 . TRBV10-3 TGTGCCATCAGTGAGTCAGCGACGGAACCTTTCTTT CAISESATEPFF
. TRBJ2-2 14 . TRBV7-9 TGTGCCAGCAGCTTAGACGGCAACACCGGGGAGCTGTTTTTT CASSLDGNTGELFF
. TRBJ1-3 20 . TRBV21-1 TGTGCCAGCAGCAAAGTCCCTAGAACAGGCTTGGCCCGAACTGGAAACACCATATATTTT CASSKVPRTGLARTGNTIYF
. TRBJ1-2 15 . TRBV2 TGTGCCAGCGGGAACACAGGGATAGCTAACTATGGCTACACCTTC CASGNTGIANYGYTF
. TRBJ2-7 11 TRBD1 TRBV20-1 TGCAGTGCTAATAAGGGGGACAGGAAGTACTTC CSANKGDRKYF
once TRBJ2-7 14 TRBD1 TRBV5-1 TGCGCCAGCAGCCCCCGGGACAGGGGTTACGAGCAGTACTTC CASSPRDRGYEQYF
. TRBJ2-7 15 TRBD1 TRBV11-1 TGTGCCAGCAGCTTACGGAATACAGGGGGATTACGACAGTACTTC CASSLRNTGGLRQYF
. TRBJ2-7 15 . TRBV19 TGTGCCAGTAGCACAATGACAGGGAGGTCCTACGAGCAGTACTTC CASSTMTGRSYEQYF
. TRBJ2-1 16 TRBD2 TRBV28 TGTGCCAGCAGTTCTCCCGGGACTAGCGGGGGCAATGAGCAGTTCTTC CASSSPGTSGGNEQFF
. TRBJ2-7 14 . TRBV7-9 TGTGCCAGCAGCTCACAGGGTCTATCCTACGAGCAGTACTTC CASSSQGLSYEQYF
. TRBJ2-1 16 TRBD2 TRBV7-6 TGTGCCAGCAGCTCGCAAAAGCGGGAGCATATGGATGAGCAGTTCTTC CASSSQKREHMDEQFF
. TRBJ1-5 15 . TRBV7-2 TGTGCCAGCAGTTTGAGGGGGGGCAATGATCAGCCCCAGCATTTT CASSLRGGNDQPQHF
. TRBJ1-1 15 . TRBV5-1 TGCGCCAGCAGCTTGGGACGGGAGTTGAACACTGAAGCTTTCTTT CASSLGRELNTEAFF
. TRBJ2-5 15 . TRBV9 TGTGCCAGCAGCCGTTCGTTCGCAGTCCAAGAGACCCAGTACTTC CASSRSFAVQETQYF
. TRBJ1-4 16 . TRBV27 TGTGCCAGCAGTCTCAGCCTCCGGGAAACGGGTGAAAAACTGTTTTTT CASSLSLRETGEKLFF
. TRBJ1-4 13 TRBD1 TRBV5-1 TGCGCCAGCCAGGGGGTGTTAAATGAAAAACTGTTTTTT CASQGVLNEKLFF